Listed below are T cell receptor beta chains from one sample, sequenced in a study of radiation and T cells in renal cell carcinoma. TCRdb's table, derived via immunoSEQ multiplex PCR, lists solely in-frame clones and lacks some. The data contain 150,000 or so clones, approximately 90% of them singletons. The source material was blood, sampled from a patient whose treatment included radiotherapy and nephrectomy. The receptors shown here come from a woman aged 45-59 years with renal cell carcinoma. Both conserved end residues are part of each CDR3. Fields, in order: D gene, J gene, clone size, V gene, CDR3 protein, CDR3 DNA. D genes are given only for firm matches. Size tells how often a clone was seen (once, few, many) or the class of an expanded clone, and some rows leave it out.

d_gene: .; j_gene: TRBJ1-4; abundance: .; v_gene: TRBV5-4; CDR3aa: CASSFQGEEKLFF; CDR3nt: TGTGCCAGCAGCTTCCAGGGAGAGGAAAAACTGTTTTTT
d_gene: TRBD1; j_gene: TRBJ2-7; abundance: .; v_gene: TRBV7-2; CDR3aa: CASSLTGVVNVYEQYF; CDR3nt: TGTGCCAGCAGTCTAACAGGGGTGGTAAATGTCTACGAGCAGTACTTC
d_gene: .; j_gene: TRBJ1-2; abundance: few; v_gene: TRBV2; CDR3aa: CASSEQGNYGYTF; CDR3nt: TGTGCCAGCAGTGAACAGGGGAACTATGGCTACACCTTC
d_gene: .; j_gene: TRBJ1-3; abundance: few; v_gene: TRBV7-2; CDR3aa: CASSFGGAQGNTIYF; CDR3nt: TGTGCCAGCAGCTTTGGCGGCGCTCAGGGAAACACCATATATTTT
d_gene: TRBD2; j_gene: TRBJ2-7; abundance: .; v_gene: TRBV10-3; CDR3aa: CATKGGSSGSYEQYF; CDR3nt: TGTGCCACCAAGGGTGGGTCTAGCGGCTCCTACGAGCAGTACTTC
d_gene: .; j_gene: TRBJ2-1; abundance: few; v_gene: TRBV19; CDR3aa: CASSLGGTYNEQFF; CDR3nt: TGTGCCAGTAGTCTAGGGGGAACCTACAATGAGCAGTTCTTC
d_gene: .; j_gene: TRBJ1-2; abundance: once; v_gene: TRBV25-1; CDR3aa: CASSQEYGYTF; CDR3nt: TGTGCCAGCAGTCAAGAGTATGGCTACACCTTC
d_gene: .; j_gene: TRBJ2-3; abundance: .; v_gene: TRBV6-6; CDR3aa: CASRDPGITDTQYF; CDR3nt: TGTGCCAGCAGGGACCCCGGGATCACAGATACGCAGTATTTT
d_gene: .; j_gene: TRBJ1-1; abundance: few; v_gene: TRBV19; CDR3aa: CASSIGGRLNTEAFF; CDR3nt: TGTGCCAGTAGTATAGGGGGACGGTTGAACACTGAAGCTTTCTTT
d_gene: TRBD1; j_gene: TRBJ2-1; abundance: .; v_gene: TRBV10-3; CDR3aa: CAINPDRGGNEQFF; CDR3nt: TGTGCCATCAACCCGGACAGGGGCGGCAATGAGCAGTTCTTC
d_gene: .; j_gene: TRBJ2-7; abundance: once; v_gene: TRBV4-3; CDR3aa: CASSQDRDYEQYF; CDR3nt: TGCGCCAGCAGCCAAGATAGGGACTACGAGCAGTACTTC
d_gene: .; j_gene: TRBJ1-5; abundance: .; v_gene: TRBV19; CDR3aa: CASSPRANSNQPQHF; CDR3nt: TGTGCCAGTAGTCCCCGGGCGAATAGCAATCAGCCCCAGCATTTT
d_gene: TRBD1; j_gene: TRBJ2-7; abundance: once; v_gene: TRBV5-1; CDR3aa: CASRQGTAEQYF; CDR3nt: TGCGCCAGCAGACAAGGGACAGCCGAGCAGTACTTC
d_gene: TRBD2; j_gene: TRBJ2-3; abundance: .; v_gene: TRBV9; CDR3aa: CASSPRTSGVTDTQYF; CDR3nt: TGTGCCAGCAGCCCAAGGACTAGCGGGGTTACAGATACGCAGTATTTT
d_gene: .; j_gene: TRBJ1-2; abundance: .; v_gene: TRBV19; CDR3aa: CASSIQGSDYGYTF; CDR3nt: TGTGCCAGTAGTATTCAGGGGAGCGACTATGGCTACACCTTC
d_gene: TRBD1; j_gene: TRBJ1-6; abundance: once; v_gene: TRBV30; CDR3aa: CAWNIRGTGAVGSPLHF; CDR3nt: TGTGCCTGGAATATTCGCGGGACAGGGGCGGTAGGTTCACCCCTCCACTTT
d_gene: .; j_gene: TRBJ2-4; abundance: .; v_gene: TRBV6-1; CDR3aa: CASMGNTDKYF; CDR3nt: TGTGCCAGCATGGGGAATACAGACAAGTACTTC
d_gene: .; j_gene: TRBJ1-2; abundance: once; v_gene: TRBV7-2; CDR3aa: CASSLDLDIRGYTF; CDR3nt: TGTGCCAGCAGCTTAGACCTTGACATTCGGGGCTACACCTTC
d_gene: .; j_gene: TRBJ1-2; abundance: .; v_gene: TRBV29-1; CDR3aa: CSVGTDYGYTF; CDR3nt: TGCAGCGTTGGGACGGACTATGGCTACACCTTC
d_gene: TRBD1; j_gene: TRBJ2-3; abundance: .; v_gene: TRBV5-8; CDR3aa: CASRQQGATDTQYF; CDR3nt: TGTGCCAGCAGGCAACAGGGGGCTACAGATACGCAGTATTTT
d_gene: TRBD1; j_gene: TRBJ1-2; abundance: few; v_gene: TRBV7-2; CDR3aa: CASSHTGRGQGISTF; CDR3nt: TGTGCCAGCAGTCATACCGGACGGGGACAGGGTATCTCCACCTTC
d_gene: .; j_gene: TRBJ1-2; abundance: .; v_gene: TRBV25-1; CDR3aa: CASSGGIYGYTF; CDR3nt: TGTGCCAGCAGTGGAGGGATCTATGGCTACACCTTC
d_gene: .; j_gene: TRBJ2-7; abundance: .; v_gene: TRBV30; CDR3aa: CAWDRSLSYEQYF; CDR3nt: TGTGCCTGGGACAGGTCCCTCTCCTACGAGCAGTACTTC
d_gene: .; j_gene: TRBJ2-7; abundance: .; v_gene: TRBV4-2; CDR3aa: CASSQEEGDLAYEQYF; CDR3nt: TGTGCCAGCAGCCAAGAAGAAGGGGACCTAGCCTACGAGCAGTACTTC
d_gene: .; j_gene: TRBJ2-2; abundance: .; v_gene: TRBV30; CDR3aa: CAWSWGRPTGELFF; CDR3nt: TGTGCCTGGAGCTGGGGCAGGCCCACCGGGGAGCTGTTTTTT
d_gene: .; j_gene: TRBJ1-1; abundance: few; v_gene: TRBV7-9; CDR3aa: CASSPGPFEAFF; CDR3nt: TGTGCCAGCAGCCCAGGGCCGTTTGAAGCTTTCTTT
d_gene: TRBD1; j_gene: TRBJ2-7; abundance: .; v_gene: TRBV19; CDR3aa: CASSTRDSFYEQYF; CDR3nt: TGTGCCAGTAGTACTCGGGACAGCTTCTACGAGCAGTACTTC
d_gene: TRBD1; j_gene: TRBJ1-2; abundance: .; v_gene: TRBV6-1; CDR3aa: CASSEGLGTGTVSYGYTF; CDR3nt: TGTGCCAGCAGTGAAGGTTTGGGAACCGGGACAGTTAGCTATGGCTACACCTTC
d_gene: .; j_gene: TRBJ2-1; abundance: .; v_gene: TRBV7-9; CDR3aa: CASRGSSYNEQFF; CDR3nt: TGTGCCAGCAGGGGTAGCTCCTACAATGAGCAGTTCTTC
d_gene: TRBD1; j_gene: TRBJ1-5; abundance: .; v_gene: TRBV19; CDR3aa: CASAGTGGPQPQHF; CDR3nt: TGTGCCAGTGCCGGGACAGGAGGGCCTCAGCCCCAGCATTTT
d_gene: .; j_gene: TRBJ1-1; abundance: .; v_gene: TRBV6-5; CDR3aa: CATITAASNTEAFF; CDR3nt: TGTGCCACTATAACGGCAGCCTCGAACACTGAAGCTTTCTTT
d_gene: .; j_gene: TRBJ1-2; abundance: .; v_gene: TRBV9; CDR3aa: CASSAQAYGYTF; CDR3nt: TGTGCCAGCAGCGCCCAAGCCTATGGCTACACCTTC
d_gene: .; j_gene: TRBJ1-1; abundance: .; v_gene: TRBV19; CDR3aa: CASSTTATDNTEAFF; CDR3nt: TGTGCCAGTAGTACCACTGCGACAGATAACACTGAAGCTTTCTTT
d_gene: .; j_gene: TRBJ1-4; abundance: .; v_gene: TRBV19; CDR3aa: CASSIRRANEKLFF; CDR3nt: TGTGCCAGTAGTATTCGCCGGGCGAATGAAAAACTGTTTTTT
d_gene: TRBD2; j_gene: TRBJ2-1; abundance: .; v_gene: TRBV6-1; CDR3aa: CASRDSGGEDEQFF; CDR3nt: TGTGCCAGCAGGGACAGCGGGGGAGAGGATGAGCAGTTCTTC
d_gene: .; j_gene: TRBJ1-2; abundance: .; v_gene: TRBV5-5; CDR3aa: CASSLQNLDYTF; CDR3nt: TGTGCCAGCAGCTTGCAGAACCTAGATTACACCTTC
d_gene: TRBD2; j_gene: TRBJ2-5; abundance: .; v_gene: TRBV11-2; CDR3aa: CASSPGLAVETQYF; CDR3nt: TGTGCCAGCAGCCCGGGACTAGCGGTAGAGACCCAGTACTTC
d_gene: TRBD1; j_gene: TRBJ1-3; abundance: once; v_gene: TRBV19; CDR3aa: CATKPGQGGPGNTIYF; CDR3nt: TGTGCCACCAAACCGGGACAGGGAGGCCCTGGAAACACCATATATTTT
d_gene: .; j_gene: TRBJ2-7; abundance: .; v_gene: TRBV7-8; CDR3aa: CASSLSEGGVYEQYF; CDR3nt: TGTGCCAGCAGCCTTAGCGAGGGGGGCGTCTACGAGCAGTACTTC
d_gene: TRBD1; j_gene: TRBJ1-1; abundance: .; v_gene: TRBV11-3; CDR3aa: CASSLGTGDVNTEAFF; CDR3nt: TGTGCCAGCAGCTTAGGGACAGGGGACGTGAACACTGAAGCTTTCTTT
d_gene: .; j_gene: TRBJ1-4; abundance: once; v_gene: TRBV6-6; CDR3aa: CASEGGQPNEKLFF; CDR3nt: TGTGCCAGCGAAGGTGGACAGCCGAATGAAAAACTGTTTTTT
d_gene: TRBD1; j_gene: TRBJ2-3; abundance: .; v_gene: TRBV5-1; CDR3aa: CASSKPGQGGFESQYF; CDR3nt: TGCGCCAGCAGCAAACCCGGACAGGGGGGGTTCGAATCGCAGTATTTT
d_gene: .; j_gene: TRBJ1-5; abundance: .; v_gene: TRBV4-1; CDR3aa: CASSQGVRQHSNQPQHF; CDR3nt: TGCGCCAGCAGCCAAGGGGTGAGGCAGCATAGCAATCAGCCCCAGCATTTT
d_gene: .; j_gene: TRBJ1-1; abundance: .; v_gene: TRBV5-1; CDR3aa: CASSYDHMNTEAFF; CDR3nt: TGCGCCAGCAGCTATGACCACATGAACACTGAAGCTTTCTTT
d_gene: .; j_gene: TRBJ1-1; abundance: .; v_gene: TRBV2; CDR3aa: CASSEALGNTEAFF; CDR3nt: TGTGCCAGCAGTGAAGCGTTGGGTAACACTGAAGCTTTCTTT
d_gene: .; j_gene: TRBJ1-2; abundance: .; v_gene: TRBV6-5; CDR3aa: CASSYSRGHGYTF; CDR3nt: TGTGCCAGCAGTTACTCGCGGGGGCATGGCTACACCTTC
d_gene: .; j_gene: TRBJ1-2; abundance: few; v_gene: TRBV27; CDR3aa: CASSLSSGLNYGYTF; CDR3nt: TGTGCCAGCAGTTTATCGTCGGGGCTCAACTATGGCTACACCTTC
d_gene: .; j_gene: TRBJ1-1; abundance: few; v_gene: TRBV29-1; CDR3aa: CSVRTAGDEAFF; CDR3nt: TGCAGCGTCAGGACAGCAGGCGATGAAGCTTTCTTT
d_gene: .; j_gene: TRBJ2-3; abundance: .; v_gene: TRBV6-5; CDR3aa: CASSSEEGITQYF; CDR3nt: TGTGCCAGCAGTTCGGAGGAAGGGATAACGCAGTATTTT
d_gene: .; j_gene: TRBJ2-7; abundance: once; v_gene: TRBV4-1; CDR3aa: CASSQRDQAPYEQYF; CDR3nt: TGCGCCAGCAGCCAACGAGACCAGGCCCCCTACGAGCAGTACTTC
d_gene: TRBD2; j_gene: TRBJ2-7; abundance: .; v_gene: TRBV5-1; CDR3aa: CASSLITSGGALKVQYF; CDR3nt: TGCGCCAGCAGCTTGATTACTAGCGGGGGAGCGTTGAAGGTGCAGTACTTC
d_gene: TRBD1; j_gene: TRBJ1-3; abundance: .; v_gene: TRBV6-5; CDR3aa: CASRAGGSGNTIYF; CDR3nt: TGTGCCAGCAGAGCAGGGGGCTCTGGAAACACCATATATTTT
d_gene: TRBD2; j_gene: TRBJ2-5; abundance: .; v_gene: TRBV7-6; CDR3aa: CASSLADRGGETQYF; CDR3nt: TGTGCCAGCAGCTTAGCGGACCGGGGGGGCGAGACCCAGTACTTC
d_gene: .; j_gene: TRBJ1-1; abundance: .; v_gene: TRBV7-2; CDR3aa: CASSLVIPMNTEAFF; CDR3nt: TGTGCCAGCAGCTTAGTAATACCAATGAACACTGAAGCTTTCTTT
d_gene: TRBD1; j_gene: TRBJ1-5; abundance: .; v_gene: TRBV6-6; CDR3aa: CASSPSGQWNQPQHF; CDR3nt: TGTGCCAGCAGCCCCTCGGGACAGTGGAATCAGCCCCAGCATTTT